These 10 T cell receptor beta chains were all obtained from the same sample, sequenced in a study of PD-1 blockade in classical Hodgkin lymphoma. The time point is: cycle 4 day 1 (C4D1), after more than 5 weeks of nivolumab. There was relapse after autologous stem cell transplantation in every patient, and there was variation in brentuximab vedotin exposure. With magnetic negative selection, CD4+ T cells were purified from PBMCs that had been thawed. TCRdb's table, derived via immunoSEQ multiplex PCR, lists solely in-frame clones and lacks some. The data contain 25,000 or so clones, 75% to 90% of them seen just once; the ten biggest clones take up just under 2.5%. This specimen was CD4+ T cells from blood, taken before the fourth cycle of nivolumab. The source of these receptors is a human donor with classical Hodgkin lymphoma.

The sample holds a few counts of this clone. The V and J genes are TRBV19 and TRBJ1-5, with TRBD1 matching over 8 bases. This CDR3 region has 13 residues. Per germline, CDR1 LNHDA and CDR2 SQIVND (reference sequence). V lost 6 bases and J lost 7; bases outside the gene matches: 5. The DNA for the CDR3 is TGTGCCAGTAGCTTGGACAGGGCCCAGCCCCAGCATTTT. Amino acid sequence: CASSLDRAQPQHF.

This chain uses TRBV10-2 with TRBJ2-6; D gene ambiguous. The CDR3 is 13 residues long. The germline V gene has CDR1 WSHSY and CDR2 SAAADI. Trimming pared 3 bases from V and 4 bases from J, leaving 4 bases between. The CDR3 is CASSDSGANVLTF. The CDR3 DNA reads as TGCGCCAGCAGTGATTCCGGGGCCAACGTCCTGACTTTC.

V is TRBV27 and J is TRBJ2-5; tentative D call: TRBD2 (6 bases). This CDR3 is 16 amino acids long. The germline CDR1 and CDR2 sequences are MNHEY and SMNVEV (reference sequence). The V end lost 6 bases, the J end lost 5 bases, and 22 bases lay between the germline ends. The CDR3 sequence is CASRHREFGLGETQYF. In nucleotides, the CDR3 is TGTGCCAGCAGACATCGGGAGTTTGGCTTAGGGGAGACCCAGTACTTC.

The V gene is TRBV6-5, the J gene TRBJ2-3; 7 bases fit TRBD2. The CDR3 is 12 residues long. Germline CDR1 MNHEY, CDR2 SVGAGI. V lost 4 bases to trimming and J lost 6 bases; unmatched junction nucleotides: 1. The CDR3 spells CASSFGGDTQYF. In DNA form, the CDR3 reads TGTGCCAGCAGTTTCGGGGGGGATACGCAGTATTTT.

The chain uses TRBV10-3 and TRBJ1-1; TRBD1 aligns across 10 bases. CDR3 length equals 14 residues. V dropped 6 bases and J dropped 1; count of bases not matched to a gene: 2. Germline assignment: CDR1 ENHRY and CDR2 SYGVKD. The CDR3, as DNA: TGTGCCATCAGGGGGGACAGGGGGAACACTGAAGCTTTCTTT. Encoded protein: CAIRGDRGNTEAFF.

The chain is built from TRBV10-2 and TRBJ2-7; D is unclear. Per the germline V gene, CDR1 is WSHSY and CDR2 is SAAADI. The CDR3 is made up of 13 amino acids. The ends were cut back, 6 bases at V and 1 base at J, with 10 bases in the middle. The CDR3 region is CASRTYKSYEQYF. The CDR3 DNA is TGCGCCAGCAGAACCTACAAGTCCTACGAGCAGTACTTC.

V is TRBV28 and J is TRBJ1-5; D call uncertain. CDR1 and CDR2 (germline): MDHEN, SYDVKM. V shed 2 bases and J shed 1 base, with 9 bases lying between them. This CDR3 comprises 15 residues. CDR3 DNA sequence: TGTGCCAGCAGTTTACGAGTCGACAGCAATCAGCCCCAGCATTTT. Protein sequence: CASSLRVDSNQPQHF. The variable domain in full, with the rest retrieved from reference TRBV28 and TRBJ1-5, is DVKVTQSSRYLVKRTGEKVFLECVQDMDHENMFWYRQDPGLGLRLIYFSYDVKMKEKGDIPEGYSVSREKKERFSLILESASTNQTSMYLCASSLRVDSNQPQHFGDGTRLSIL.

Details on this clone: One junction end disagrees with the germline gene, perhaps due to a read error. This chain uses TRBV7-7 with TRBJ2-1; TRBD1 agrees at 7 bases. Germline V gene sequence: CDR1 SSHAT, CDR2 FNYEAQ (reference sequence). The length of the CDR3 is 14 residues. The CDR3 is CASSLRDSHNEQFF. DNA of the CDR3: TGTGCTAGCAGCCTCCGGGACAGTCACAATGAGCAGTTCTTC.

The CDR3 region is CASSLTGQDNSPLHF. The CDR3 coding sequence is TGTGCCAGCAGCTTGACAGGGCAGGATAATTCACCCCTCCACTTT. This chain connects TRBV7-9 to TRBJ1-6, with TRBD1 matching over 7 bases. CDR3 length: 15 amino acids. CDR1 and CDR2 from the germline V gene are SEHNR and FQNEAQ (reference sequence). With V trimmed by 3 bases and J by 5 bases, 4 bases remained unmatched.

CDR3 loop: CASSLSRSSYEQYF. The CDR3 nucleotides read TGTGCCAGCAGCTTATCCCGGAGCTCCTACGAGCAGTACTTC. The V call is TRBV7-6, the J call TRBJ2-5, with D hard to call. The better agreement between TRBJ2-7 and the DNA end casts doubt on the J call. The CDR3 runs to 14 residues. CDR1 and CDR2 from the germline V gene are SGHVS and FNYEAQ.